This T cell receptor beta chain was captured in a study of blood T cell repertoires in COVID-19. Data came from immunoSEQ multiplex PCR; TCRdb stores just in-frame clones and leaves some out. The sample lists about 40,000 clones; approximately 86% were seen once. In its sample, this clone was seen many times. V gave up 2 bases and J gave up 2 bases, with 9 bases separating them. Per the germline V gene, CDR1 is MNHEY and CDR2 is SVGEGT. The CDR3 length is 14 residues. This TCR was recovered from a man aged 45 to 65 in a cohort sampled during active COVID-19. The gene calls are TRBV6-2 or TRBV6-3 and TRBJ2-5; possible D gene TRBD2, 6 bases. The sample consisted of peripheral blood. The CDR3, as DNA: TGTGCCAGCAGTTACGGAGGGGAGCAAGAGACCCAGTACTTC. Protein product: CASSYGGEQETQYF.